Only a few counts were recorded for the clone carrying this T cell receptor (beta chain). Antigen: not known. These data originate in a study of beta chain features in type 1 diabetes. Study-level points and caveats: There was a moderate but significant shortening of TCRB CDR3s in all four CD4+ subsets of Type 1 diabetes patients.

Germline values: CDR1 LGHNA, CDR2 YSLEER. V was cut by 1 base and J by 6 bases, with 16 bases left in between. This CDR3 has 16 amino acids. As every portion of the isolated RNA was reverse transcribed, the sequencing read expressed TCRB transcripts. Here immunoSEQ multiplex PCR was the method, and the copy in TCRdb shows in-frame clones only, minus some. The sample lists around 120,000 clones, about 18% seen once, with around 2.6% in the top ten. The genes are TRBV4-3 and TRBJ1-5, with D perhaps matching TRBD1 (5 bases). This TCR was recovered from a young man with type 1 diabetes. The material sequenced was central memory CD4+ T cells from blood. The CDR3: CASSQGQAGSGQPQHF. In nucleotides, the CDR3 is TGCGCCAGCAGCCAAGGGCAGGCAGGGTCAGGTCAGCCCCAGCATTTT.